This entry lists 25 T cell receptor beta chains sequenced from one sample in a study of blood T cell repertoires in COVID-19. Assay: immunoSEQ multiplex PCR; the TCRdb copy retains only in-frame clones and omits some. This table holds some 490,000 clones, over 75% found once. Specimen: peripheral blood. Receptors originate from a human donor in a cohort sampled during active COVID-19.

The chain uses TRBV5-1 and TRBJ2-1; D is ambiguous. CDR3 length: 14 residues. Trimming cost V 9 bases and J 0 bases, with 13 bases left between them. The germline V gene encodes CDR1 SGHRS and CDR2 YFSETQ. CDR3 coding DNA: TGCGCCACTGCCGCGCTAAGCTCCTACAATGAGCAGTTCTTC. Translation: CATAALSSYNEQFF.

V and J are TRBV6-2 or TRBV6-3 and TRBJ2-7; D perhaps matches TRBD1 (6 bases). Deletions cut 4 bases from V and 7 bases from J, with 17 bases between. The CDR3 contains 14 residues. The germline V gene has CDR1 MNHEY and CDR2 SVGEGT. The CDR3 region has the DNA TGTGCCAGCAGTTCGACAGGCCCCCCGGAGGAGCAGTACTTC. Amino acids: CASSSTGPPEEQYF.

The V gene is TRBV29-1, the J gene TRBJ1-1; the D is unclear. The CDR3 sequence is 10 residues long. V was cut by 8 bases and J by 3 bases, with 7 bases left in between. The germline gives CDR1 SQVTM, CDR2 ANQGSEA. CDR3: CSPSDTEAFF. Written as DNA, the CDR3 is TGCAGCCCCTCGGACACTGAAGCTTTCTTT.

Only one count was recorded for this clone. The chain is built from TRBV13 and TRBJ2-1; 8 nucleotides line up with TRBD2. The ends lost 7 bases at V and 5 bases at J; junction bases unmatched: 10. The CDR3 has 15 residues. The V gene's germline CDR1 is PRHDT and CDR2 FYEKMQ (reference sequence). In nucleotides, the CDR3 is TGTGCCAGCACCCTCGGGACTAGGGTCAACAATGAGCAGTTCTTC. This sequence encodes CASTLGTRVNNEQFF.

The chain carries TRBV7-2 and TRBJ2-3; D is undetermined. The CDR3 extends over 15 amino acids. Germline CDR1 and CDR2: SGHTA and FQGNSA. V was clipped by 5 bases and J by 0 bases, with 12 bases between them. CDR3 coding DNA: TGTGCCAGCAGCGGTAGCAGCACTAGCACAGATACGCAGTATTTT. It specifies CASSGSSTSTDTQYF.

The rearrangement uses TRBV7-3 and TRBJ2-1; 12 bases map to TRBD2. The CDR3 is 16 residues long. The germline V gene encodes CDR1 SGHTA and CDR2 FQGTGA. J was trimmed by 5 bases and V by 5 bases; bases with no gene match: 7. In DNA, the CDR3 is TGTGCCAGCAGCCCTCGACTAGCGGGAGTGGACAATGAGCAGTTCTTC. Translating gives CASSPRLAGVDNEQFF.

The DNA of the CDR3 is TGTGCCAGCAACACTTTACGGCGGGACACCATATATTTT. Protein: CASNTLRRDTIYF. V gene TRBV2 combines with J gene TRBJ1-3; D not certain. CDR3 size: 13 residues. Trimming pared 7 bases from V and 8 bases from J, leaving 15 bases between. Germline CDR1 SNHLY, CDR2 FYNNEI.

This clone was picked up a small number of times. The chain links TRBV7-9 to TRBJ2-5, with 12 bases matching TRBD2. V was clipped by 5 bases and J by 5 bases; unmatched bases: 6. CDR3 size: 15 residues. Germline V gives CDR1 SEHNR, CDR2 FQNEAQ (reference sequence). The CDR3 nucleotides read TGTGCCAGCAGCCGGGGACTAGCGGGCCGGGAGACCCAGTACTTC. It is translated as CASSRGLAGRETQYF.

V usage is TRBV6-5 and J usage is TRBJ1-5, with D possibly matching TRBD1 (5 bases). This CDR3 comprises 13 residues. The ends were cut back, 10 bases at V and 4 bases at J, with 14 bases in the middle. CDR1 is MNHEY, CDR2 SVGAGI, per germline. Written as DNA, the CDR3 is TGTGCCAACCAGGGTTCCGCTAATCAGCCCCAGCATTTT. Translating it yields CANQGSANQPQHF.

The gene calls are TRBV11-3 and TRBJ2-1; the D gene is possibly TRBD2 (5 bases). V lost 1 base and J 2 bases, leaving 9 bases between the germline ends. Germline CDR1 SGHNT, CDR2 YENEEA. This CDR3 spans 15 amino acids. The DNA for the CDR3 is TGTGCCAGCAGCTTAGGAAGCGGTCCCTACAATGAGCAGTTCTTC. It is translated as CASSLGSGPYNEQFF.

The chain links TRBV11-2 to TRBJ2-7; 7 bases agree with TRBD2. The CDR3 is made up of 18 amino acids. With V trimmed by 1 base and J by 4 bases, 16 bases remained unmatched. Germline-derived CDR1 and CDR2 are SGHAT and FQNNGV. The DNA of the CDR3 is TGTGCCAGCAGCTTAGCCCGTAAAGCGGCGGGAGTCTTATACGAGCAGTACTTC. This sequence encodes CASSLARKAAGVLYEQYF.

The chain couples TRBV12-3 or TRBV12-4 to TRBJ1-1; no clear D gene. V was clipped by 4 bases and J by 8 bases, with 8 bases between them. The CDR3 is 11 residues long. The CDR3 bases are TGTGCCAGCAGTTCTTACGGGGAAGCTTTCTTT. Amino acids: CASSSYGEAFF.

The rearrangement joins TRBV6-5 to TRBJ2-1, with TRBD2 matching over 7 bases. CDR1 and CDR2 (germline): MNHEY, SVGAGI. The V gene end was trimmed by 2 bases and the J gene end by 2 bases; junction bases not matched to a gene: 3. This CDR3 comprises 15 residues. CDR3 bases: TGTGCCAGCAGTTACGCGGGAGCCCCCTACAATGAGCAGTTCTTC. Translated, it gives CASSYAGAPYNEQFF.

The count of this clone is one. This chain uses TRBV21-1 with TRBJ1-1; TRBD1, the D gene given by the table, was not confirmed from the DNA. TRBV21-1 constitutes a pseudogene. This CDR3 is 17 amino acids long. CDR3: CASSKKGTETRNTEAFF. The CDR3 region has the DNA TGTGCCAGCAGCAAAAAGGGGACAGAGACTCGGAACACTGAAGCTTTCTTT.

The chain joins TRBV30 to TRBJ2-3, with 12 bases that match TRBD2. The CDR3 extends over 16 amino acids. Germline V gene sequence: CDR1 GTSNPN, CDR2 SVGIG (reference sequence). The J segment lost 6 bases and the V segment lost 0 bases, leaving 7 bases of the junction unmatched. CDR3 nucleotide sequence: TGTGCCTGGAGTGTACTAGGAGGGACTAGCGGGGATACGCAGTATTTT. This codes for CAWSVLGGTSGDTQYF.

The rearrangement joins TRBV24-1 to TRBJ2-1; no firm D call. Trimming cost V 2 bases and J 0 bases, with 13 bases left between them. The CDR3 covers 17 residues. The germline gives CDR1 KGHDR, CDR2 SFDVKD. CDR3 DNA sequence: TGTGCCACCAGTGATTCCACAGACCTAAGCTCCTACAATGAGCAGTTCTTC. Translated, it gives CATSDSTDLSSYNEQFF.

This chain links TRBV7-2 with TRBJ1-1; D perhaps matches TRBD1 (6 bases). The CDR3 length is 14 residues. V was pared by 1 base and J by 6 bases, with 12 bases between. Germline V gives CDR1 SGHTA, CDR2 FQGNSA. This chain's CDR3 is CASSLVGGAAEAFF. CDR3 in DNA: TGTGCCAGCAGCTTAGTAGGGGGGGCGGCTGAAGCTTTCTTT.

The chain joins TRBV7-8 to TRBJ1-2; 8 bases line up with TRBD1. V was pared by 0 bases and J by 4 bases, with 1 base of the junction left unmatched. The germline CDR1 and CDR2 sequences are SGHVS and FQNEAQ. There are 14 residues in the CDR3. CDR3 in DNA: TGTGCCAGCAGCTTAGCACAGGGGGGCTATGGCTACACCTTC. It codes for CASSLAQGGYGYTF.

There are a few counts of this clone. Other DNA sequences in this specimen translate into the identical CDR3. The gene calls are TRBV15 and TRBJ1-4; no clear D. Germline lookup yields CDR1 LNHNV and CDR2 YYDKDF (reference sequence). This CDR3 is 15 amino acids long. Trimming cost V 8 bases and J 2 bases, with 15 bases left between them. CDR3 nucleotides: TGTGCCACCGGAGGCCGGGGTTCCACTAATGAAAAACTGTTTTTT. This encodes CATGGRGSTNEKLFF. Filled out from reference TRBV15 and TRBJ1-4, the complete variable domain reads DAMVIQNPRYQVTQFGKPVTLSCSQTLNHNVMYWYQQKSSQAPKLLFHYYDKDFNNEADTPDNFQSRRPNTSFCFLDIRSPGLGDTAMYLCATGGRGSTNEKLFFGSGTQLSVL.

CDR3 bases: TGTGCCAGCAGCGTAGCTACCGGGGATTTCTATGGCTACACCTTC. Its translation is CASSVATGDFYGYTF. This sequence joins TRBV9 and TRBJ1-2, with D uncertain. V lost 0 bases to trimming and J lost 4 bases, with 13 bases between them. This CDR3 comprises 15 residues. Germline CDR1 SGDLS, CDR2 YYNGEE. The variable domain in full, with the rest retrieved from reference TRBV9 and TRBJ1-2, is DSGVTQTPKHLITATGQRVTLRCSPRSGDLSVYWYQQSLDQGLQFLIQYYNGEERAKGNILERFSAQQFPDLHSELNLSSLELGDSALYFCASSVATGDFYGYTFGSGTRLTVV.

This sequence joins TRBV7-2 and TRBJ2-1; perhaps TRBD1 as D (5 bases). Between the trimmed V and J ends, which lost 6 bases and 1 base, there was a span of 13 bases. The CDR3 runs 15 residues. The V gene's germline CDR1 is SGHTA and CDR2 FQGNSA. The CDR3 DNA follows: TGTGCCAGCAGGGTCGACAGTCCTTCCTACAATGAGCAGTTCTTC. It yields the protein CASRVDSPSYNEQFF. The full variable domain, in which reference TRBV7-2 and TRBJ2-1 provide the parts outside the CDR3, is GAGVSQSPSNKVTEKGKDVELRCDPISGHTALYWYRQSLGQGLEFLIYFQGNSAPDKSGLPSDRFSAERTGGSVSTLTIQRTQQEDSAVYLCASRVDSPSYNEQFFGPGTRLTVL.

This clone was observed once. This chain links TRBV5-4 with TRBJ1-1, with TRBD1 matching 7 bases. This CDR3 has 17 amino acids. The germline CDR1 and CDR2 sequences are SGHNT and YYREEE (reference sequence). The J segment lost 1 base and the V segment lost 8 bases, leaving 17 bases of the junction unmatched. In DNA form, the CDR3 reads TGTGCCAGTTTCACAGGGGATTTTTACACTAAGAACACTGAAGCTTTCTTT. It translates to CASFTGDFYTKNTEAFF.

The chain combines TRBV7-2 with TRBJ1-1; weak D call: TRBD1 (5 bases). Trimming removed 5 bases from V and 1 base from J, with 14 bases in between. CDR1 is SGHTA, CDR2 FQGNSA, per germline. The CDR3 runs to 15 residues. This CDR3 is CASSPMGRANTEAFF. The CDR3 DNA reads TGTGCCAGCAGCCCTATGGGCAGGGCGAACACTGAAGCTTTCTTT.

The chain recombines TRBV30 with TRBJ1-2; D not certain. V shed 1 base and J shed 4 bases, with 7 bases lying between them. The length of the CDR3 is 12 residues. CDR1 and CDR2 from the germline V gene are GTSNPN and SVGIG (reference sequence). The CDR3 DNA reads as TGTGCCTGGAGTGAACTAACCTATGGCTACACCTTC. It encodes CAWSELTYGYTF.

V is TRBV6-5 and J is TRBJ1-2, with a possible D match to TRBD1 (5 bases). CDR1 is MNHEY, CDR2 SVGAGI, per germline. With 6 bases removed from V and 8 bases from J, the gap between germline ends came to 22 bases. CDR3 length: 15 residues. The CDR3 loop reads CASRAPAGGGRGYTF. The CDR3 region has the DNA TGTGCCAGCAGGGCGCCGGCCGGGGGGGGAAGAGGCTACACCTTC.